These 3 T cell receptor beta chains were sequenced from one sample in a study of blood T cells in healthy people across ages. Together with a sample-barcoded 5' primer, a J-beta primer mix was included in a second PCR lasting roughly 6 to 12 cycles. TCRdb redid the calling of the 5' RACE reads with MiXCR, one entry per CDR3 protein. In the table there are hundreds of thousands of distinct CDR3 sequences, 58% of which are singletons. Sequencing was done on a sample of blood. These receptor sequences come from a man aged 60 to 75 in good health.

The gene calls are TRBV5-5 and TRBJ2-3; the D is unclear. The CDR3 length is 12 residues. Germline CDR1 SGHKS, CDR2 YYEKEE (reference sequence). V was clipped by 3 bases and J by 6 bases, with 8 bases between them. CDR3 sequence reads: CASSSSVDTQYF. The CDR3 nucleotides read TGTGCCAGCAGCTCCTCCGTGGATACGCAGTATTTT.

This chain links TRBV9 with TRBJ2-1, with D hard to call. The CDR3 loop spans 15 amino acids. Germline CDR1 SGDLS, CDR2 YYNGEE. Trimming pared 2 bases from V and 10 bases from J, leaving 19 bases between. Here the CDR3 DNA reads TGTGCCAGCAGCGTCGAGGACCATCTGGCCGGGGAGCAGTTCTTC. It is translated as CASSVEDHLAGEQFF.

This sequence joins TRBV10-1 and TRBJ2-3; tentative D call: TRBD1 (6 bases). The germline V gene has CDR1 WNHNN and CDR2 SYGVQD (reference sequence). This CDR3 has 13 residues. V was pared by 4 bases and J by 6 bases, with 11 bases between. The chain's CDR3 is CASSGQVKDTQYF. DNA for the CDR3: TGCGCCAGCAGTGGACAGGTCAAGGATACGCAGTATTTT.